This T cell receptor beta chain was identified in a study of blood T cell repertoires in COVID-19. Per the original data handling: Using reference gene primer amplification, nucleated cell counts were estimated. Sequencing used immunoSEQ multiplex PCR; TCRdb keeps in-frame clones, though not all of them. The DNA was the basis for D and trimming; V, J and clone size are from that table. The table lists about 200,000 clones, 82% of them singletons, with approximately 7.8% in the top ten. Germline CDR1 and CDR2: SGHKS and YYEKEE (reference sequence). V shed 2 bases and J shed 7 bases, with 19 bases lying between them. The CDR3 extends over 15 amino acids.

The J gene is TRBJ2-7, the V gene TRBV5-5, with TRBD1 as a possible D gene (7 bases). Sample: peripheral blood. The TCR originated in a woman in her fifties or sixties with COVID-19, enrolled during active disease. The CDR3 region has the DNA TGTGCCAGCAGCTTCAGGGGGGAGTACCCGGGGGAGCAGTACTTC. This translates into CASSFRGEYPGEQYF.